This T cell receptor (beta chain) came from a study of shared clonotypes between healthy human individuals. Overall study context: Aged between 18 and 49, the donors were a couple of women and a few men.

Profiling relied on immunoSEQ multiplex PCR, and the TCRdb table lists in-frame clones only, not all of them. The profile shows hundreds of thousands of clones, about 95% of them singletons. The naive CD8 subset, CD45RO-negative cells positively selected for CCR7, excluded terminally differentiated effector memory CD45RA+ cells. Germline V gives CDR1 SNHLY, CDR2 FYNNEI. Trimming took off 0 bases at V and 8 bases at J, with 14 bases between the two ends. The CDR3 extends over 14 amino acids. The TCR was taken from a woman between 25 and 40 years old in good health. The sequencing sample was made of naive CD8+ T cells sorted from blood. V gene TRBV2 combines with J gene TRBJ2-7; TRBD1 might be the D (6 bases). The CDR3 nucleotides read TGTGCCAGCAGTGAAGCCGGGGACACCGAGAAGCAGTACTTC. As protein: CASSEAGDTEKQYF.